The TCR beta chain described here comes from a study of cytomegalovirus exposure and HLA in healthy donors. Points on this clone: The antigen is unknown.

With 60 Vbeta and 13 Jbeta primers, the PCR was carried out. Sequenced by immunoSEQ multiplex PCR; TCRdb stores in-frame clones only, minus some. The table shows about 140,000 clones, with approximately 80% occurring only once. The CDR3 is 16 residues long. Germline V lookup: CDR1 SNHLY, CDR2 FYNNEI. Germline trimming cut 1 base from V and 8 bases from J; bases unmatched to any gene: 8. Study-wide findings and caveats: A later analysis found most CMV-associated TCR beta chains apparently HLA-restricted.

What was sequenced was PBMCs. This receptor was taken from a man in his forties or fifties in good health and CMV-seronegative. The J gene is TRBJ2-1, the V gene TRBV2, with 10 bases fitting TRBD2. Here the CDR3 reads CASSEVATSGWYEQFF. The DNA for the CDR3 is TGTGCCAGCAGTGAAGTGGCGACTAGCGGGTGGTATGAGCAGTTCTTC.